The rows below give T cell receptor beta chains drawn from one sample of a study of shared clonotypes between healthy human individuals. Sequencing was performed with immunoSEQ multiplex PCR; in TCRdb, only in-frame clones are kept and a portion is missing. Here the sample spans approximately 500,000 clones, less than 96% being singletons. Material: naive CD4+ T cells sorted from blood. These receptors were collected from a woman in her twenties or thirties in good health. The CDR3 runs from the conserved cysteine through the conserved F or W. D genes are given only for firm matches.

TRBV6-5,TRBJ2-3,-,TGTGCCAGCAGTTACGTAGGAGCGGCCGAAGATACGCAGTATTTT,CASSYVGAAEDTQYF
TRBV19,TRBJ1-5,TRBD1,TGTGCCAGTAGTACCGCGTCGACAGGGGGTCAGCCCCAGCATTTT,CASSTASTGGQPQHF
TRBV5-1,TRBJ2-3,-,TGCGCCAGCAGCTTGCCTTTGGATAACACAGATACGCAGTATTTT,CASSLPLDNTDTQYF
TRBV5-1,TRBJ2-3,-,TGCGCCAGCTGTCGGGATCGCATCGCAGATACGCAGTATTTT,CASCRDRIADTQYF
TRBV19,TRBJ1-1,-,TGTGCCAGTGCCATCCCATTCATGAACACTGAAGCTTTCTTT,CASAIPFMNTEAFF
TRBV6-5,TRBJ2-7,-,TGTGCCACCGAGGGACGGCTGCCGGGCGAGCAGTACTTC,CATEGRLPGEQYF
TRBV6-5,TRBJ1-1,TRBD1,TGTGCCAGCAGTACGGGACAGGGGGTCACTGAAGCTTTCTTT,CASSTGQGVTEAFF
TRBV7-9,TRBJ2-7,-,TGTGCCAGCAGCTCGCCCGACCTAAGCTCCTACGAGCAGTACTTC,CASSSPDLSSYEQYF
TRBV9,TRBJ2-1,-,TGTGCCAGCAGCCCATGGGATTCGCACAATGAGCAGTTCTTC,CASSPWDSHNEQFF
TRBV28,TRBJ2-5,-,TGTGCCAGCAGTGGAGGGGGACAGACTCAAGAGACCCAGTACTTC,CASSGGGQTQETQYF
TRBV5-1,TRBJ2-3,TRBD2,TGCGCCAGCAGCCCACCCACTAGCGGGAGAGATACGCAGTATTTT,CASSPPTSGRDTQYF
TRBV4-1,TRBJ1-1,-,TGCGCCAGCAGCCAAGAAGTTAGGTCGGGGGGTAGGACTGAAGCTTTCTTT,CASSQEVRSGGRTEAFF
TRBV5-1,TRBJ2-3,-,TGCGCCAGCAGCCCCCCCGGGAGCAGCGGGCTAGATACGCAGTATTTT,CASSPPGSSGLDTQYF
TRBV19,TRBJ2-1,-,TGTGCCAGTAGAAGAGCGGATAGCTCCTACAATGAGCAGTTCTTC,CASRRADSSYNEQFF
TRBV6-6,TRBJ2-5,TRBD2,TGTGCCGCGGGACTAGCGGGGGAGACCCAGTACTTC,CAAGLAGETQYF
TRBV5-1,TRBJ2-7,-,TGCGCCAGCAGACGACTCCAGGGTAGCGAGCAGTACTTC,CASRRLQGSEQYF
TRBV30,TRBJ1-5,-,TGTGCCTGGACCAAGGAGGGAAATAGCAATCAGCCCCAGCATTTT,CAWTKEGNSNQPQHF
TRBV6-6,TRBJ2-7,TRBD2,TGTGCCAGCAGTGCGGGGACTAGCGGGAGGAATCAGCAGTACTTC,CASSAGTSGRNQQYF
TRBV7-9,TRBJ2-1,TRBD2,TGTGCCAGCAGCTTTACGGGACTAGCGAAAAATGAGCAGTTCTTC,CASSFTGLAKNEQFF
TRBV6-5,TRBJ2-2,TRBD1,TGTGCCAGCAGTTCCCCCGACAGGGGGCTGTCCGGGGAGCTGTTTTTT,CASSSPDRGLSGELFF
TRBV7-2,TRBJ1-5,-,TGTGCCAGCAGCTTAGACAGCTTTAATCAGCCCCAGCATTTT,CASSLDSFNQPQHF
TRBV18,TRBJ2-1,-,TGTGCCAGCTCACCGCTGGACAGAGCCTACAATGAGCAGTTCTTC,CASSPLDRAYNEQFF
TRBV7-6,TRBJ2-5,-,TGTGCCAGCAGCCCGGGGACGCTACAAGAGACCCAGTACTTC,CASSPGTLQETQYF